The 17 T cell receptor beta chains below were found in one sample sequenced in a study of somatic mutations in cytotoxic T cells in rheumatoid arthritis. Libraries were prepared by immunoSEQ multiplex PCR; TCRdb keeps only in-frame clonotypes and omits some of them. The repertoire holds approximately 30,000 clones, with 75% to 90% as singletons. The sequencing sample was made of CD8+ T cells sorted from blood. Every receptor here comes from an adult with rheumatoid arthritis.

This clone appeared a few times. The rearrangement links TRBV10-3 to TRBJ2-7; 11 bases fit TRBD1. CDR1 ENHRY and CDR2 SYGVKD come from the germline V gene. The junction had 2 bases not matched to a gene; V was cut back by 0 bases and J by 10 bases. This CDR3 is built from 13 residues. As DNA, the CDR3 is TGTGCCATCAGTGAGTCGCGGACAGGGGGCCAGTACTTC. It encodes CAISESRTGGQYF.

The J gene is TRBJ2-5, the V gene TRBV9; D is perhaps TRBD1 (5 bases). The CDR3 is 14 amino acids. Germline CDR1 is SGDLS and CDR2 is YYNGEE. Trimming pared 4 bases from V and 1 base from J, leaving 11 bases between. This CDR3 reads CASSPRRGQETQYF. CDR3 sequence (DNA): TGTGCCAGCAGCCCCCGAAGGGGCCAAGAGACCCAGTACTTC.

The V and J genes are TRBV10-2 and TRBJ2-7, with TRBD2 identical over 8 bases. Germline V gives CDR1 WSHSY, CDR2 SAAADI. V shed 0 bases, J shed 2 bases, and the junction held 6 bases outside the gene matches. The CDR3 is 16 amino acids. The CDR3 DNA is TGCGCCAGCAGTGAGTCAGCGGGAGTGGGGGCCTACGAGCAGTACTTC. Amino acids: CASSESAGVGAYEQYF.

This rearrangement joins TRBV29-1 to TRBJ1-2; no definite D call. Germline CDR1 reads SQVTM; CDR2 reads ANQGSEA. This CDR3 is built from 12 residues. Trimming stripped 5 bases from V and 4 bases from J, with 11 bases between. CDR3 sequence: CSVNAAAYGYTF. DNA of the CDR3: TGCAGCGTTAACGCGGCAGCCTATGGCTACACCTTC.

This clone was detected once. The gene calls are TRBV6-5 and TRBJ2-1, with 9 bases lining up with TRBD1. After removal of 6 bases from V and 7 bases from J, the junction contained 4 bases not matched to a gene. The CDR3 consists of 13 residues. Germline V lookup: CDR1 MNHEY, CDR2 SVGAGI. CDR3 residues: CASRLGQGNEQFF. The CDR3 bases are TGTGCCAGCAGATTGGGACAGGGAAATGAGCAGTTCTTC.

The V call is TRBV19, the J call TRBJ1-5, with 9 positions matching TRBD1. The germline V gene has CDR1 LNHDA and CDR2 SQIVND (reference sequence). V was pared by 4 bases and J by 0 bases, with 7 bases of the junction left unmatched. CDR3 size: 17 residues. In DNA form, the CDR3 reads TGTGCCAGTAGTAACCGGGACAGGGACGTTAGCAATCAGCCCCAGCATTTT. Its protein product is CASSNRDRDVSNQPQHF.

This clone was seen more than once but under ten times. This sequence joins TRBV27 and TRBJ1-5; D might be TRBD1 (5 bases). V shed 2 bases and J shed 5 bases, with 10 bases lying between them. Germline values: CDR1 MNHEY, CDR2 SMNVEV (reference sequence). This CDR3 comprises 14 residues. CDR3 protein: CASSLNRGDQPQHF. In nucleotides, the CDR3 is TGTGCCAGCAGTTTAAATCGGGGGGATCAGCCCCAGCATTTT.

The chain couples TRBV28 to TRBJ2-3; D perhaps matches TRBD1 (6 bases). Trimming stripped 5 bases from V and 4 bases from J, with 10 bases between. Germline V gene sequence: CDR1 MDHEN, CDR2 SYDVKM. CDR3 length equals 13 residues. Here the CDR3 reads CASSPRGPDTQYF. As DNA, the CDR3 is TGTGCCAGCAGTCCCAGGGGCCCAGATACGCAGTATTTT.

This clone was seen a few times. The CDR3: CASSPGQGAGIQYF. Written as DNA, the CDR3 is TGTGCCAGCAGCCCCGGACAGGGGGCGGGCATTCAGTACTTC. The genes are TRBV6-5 and TRBJ2-4, with 11 bases matching TRBD1. This CDR3 comprises 14 residues. V was clipped by 6 bases and J by 9 bases; unmatched bases: 7. Germline V gene lookup returns CDR1 MNHEY and CDR2 SVGAGI.

The chain has TRBV13 and TRBJ1-6; TRBD1 matches 7 bases. This CDR3 is 13 amino acids long. J was trimmed by 13 bases and V by 5 bases; bases with no gene match: 8. Germline lookup yields CDR1 PRHDT and CDR2 FYEKMQ (reference sequence). The CDR3 DNA sequence: TGTGCCAGCAGCCTCGGGACAGTCACCCCCCTCCACTTT. As protein: CASSLGTVTPLHF.

This rearrangement joins TRBV10-2 to TRBJ1-1; D might be TRBD1 (6 bases). CDR3 length: 12 amino acids. The V and J ends lost 3 bases and 4 bases respectively, with 6 bases between them. Germline V gene data show CDR1 as WSHSY and CDR2 as SAAADI. The CDR3 DNA reads as TGCGCCAGCAGTGACAGGGGCACTGAAGCTTTCTTT. Translated, it gives CASSDRGTEAFF.

The chain's CDR3 is CASSLFPTTGRQGNTIYF. The CDR3 DNA sequence: TGTGCCAGCAGCTTATTTCCCACTACAGGACGCCAGGGAAACACCATATATTTT. The rearrangement links TRBV7-9 to TRBJ1-3; perhaps TRBD1 as D (5 bases). This CDR3 is 18 amino acids long. V was shortened by 2 bases and J by 4 bases, with 21 bases between the two germline ends. CDR1 is SEHNR, CDR2 FQNEAQ, per germline (reference sequence).

The chain couples TRBV5-6 to TRBJ1-1; 11 bases fit TRBD1. Trimming removed 4 bases from V and 13 bases from J; junction bases left unmatched: 15. Germline lookup yields CDR1 SGHDT and CDR2 YYEEEE. The length of the CDR3 is 15 residues. The chain's CDR3 is CASSTRDRGLKVVFF. The CDR3 DNA follows: TGTGCCAGCAGCACTCGGGACAGGGGGTTAAAAGTGGTTTTCTTT. Supplemented by reference TRBV5-6 and TRBJ1-1, the full variable domain reads DAGVTQSPTHLIKTRGQQVTLRCSPKSGHDTVSWYQQALGQGPQFIFQYYEEEERQRGNFPDRFSGHQFPNYSSELNVNALLLGDSALYLCASSTRDRGLKVVFFGQGTRLTVV.

V usage is TRBV6-1 and J usage is TRBJ1-1; a weak D match, TRBD1 (5 bases). The length of the CDR3 is 16 residues. V dropped 3 bases and J dropped 1 base, with 15 bases sitting between them. Germline-derived CDR1 and CDR2 are MNHNS and SASEGT. CDR3 coding DNA: TGTGCCAGCAGTGATCCTCAGCAGGGCAAGAACACTGAAGCTTTCTTT. Amino acid sequence: CASSDPQQGKNTEAFF.

This chain links TRBV5-7 with TRBJ2-5; perhaps TRBD2 as D (6 bases). TRBV5-7 belongs to the ORF category, with a function that is uncertain. This CDR3 comprises 15 residues. With 3 bases removed from V and 2 bases from J, the gap between germline ends came to 14 bases. CDR3 coding DNA: TGTGCCAGCAGCTCGGGTGGGGGGAGACAAGAGACCCAGTACTTC. Amino acid sequence: CASSSGGGRQETQYF.

In this sample, this clone turned up a few times. The V and J genes are TRBV6-4 and TRBJ2-6, with D unclear. The CDR3 totals 14 residues. Germline V gene sequence: CDR1 MRHNA, CDR2 SNTAGT. V lost 2 bases to trimming and J lost 0 bases, with 2 bases between them. Here the CDR3 reads CASSDNSGANVLTF. CDR3 DNA sequence: TGTGCCAGCAGTGACAACTCTGGGGCCAACGTCCTGACTTTC.

The chain employs TRBV4-3 and TRBJ2-7, with D tentatively TRBD1 (5 bases). Looked up from germline, CDR1 is LGHNA and CDR2 is YSLEER. CDR3 length: 15 amino acids. The V end lost 1 base, the J end lost 3 bases, and 13 bases lay between the germline ends. CDR3 residues: CASSQGGQANYEQYF. CDR3 coding DNA: TGCGCCAGCAGCCAAGGGGGCCAGGCCAACTACGAGCAGTACTTC.